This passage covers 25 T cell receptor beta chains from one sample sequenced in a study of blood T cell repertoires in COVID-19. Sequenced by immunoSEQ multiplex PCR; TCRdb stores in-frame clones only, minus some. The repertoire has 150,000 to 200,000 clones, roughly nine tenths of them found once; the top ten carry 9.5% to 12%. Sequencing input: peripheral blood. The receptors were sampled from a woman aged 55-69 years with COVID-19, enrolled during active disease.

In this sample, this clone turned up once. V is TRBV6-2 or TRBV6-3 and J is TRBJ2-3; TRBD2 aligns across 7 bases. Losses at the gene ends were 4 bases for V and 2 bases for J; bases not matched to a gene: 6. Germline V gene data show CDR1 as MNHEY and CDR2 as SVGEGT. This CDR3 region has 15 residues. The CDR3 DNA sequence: TGTGCCAGCAGTTCACCTAGCGGAATCACAGATACGCAGTATTTT. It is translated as CASSSPSGITDTQYF.

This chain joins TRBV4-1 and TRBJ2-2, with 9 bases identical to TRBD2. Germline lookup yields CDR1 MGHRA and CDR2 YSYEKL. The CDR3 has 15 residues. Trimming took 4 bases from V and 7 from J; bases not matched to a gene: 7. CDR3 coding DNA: TGCGCCAGCAGCCTGTCTAGCGGGACGATCGGGGAGCTGTTTTTT. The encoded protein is CASSLSSGTIGELFF.

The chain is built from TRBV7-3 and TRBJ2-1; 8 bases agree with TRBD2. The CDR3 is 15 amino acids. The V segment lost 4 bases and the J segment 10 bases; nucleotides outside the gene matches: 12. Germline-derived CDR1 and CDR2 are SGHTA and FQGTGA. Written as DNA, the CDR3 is TGTGCCAGCAGCTCCCGAGCGGGAGAGGAGTTGGAGCAGTTCTTC. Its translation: CASSSRAGEELEQFF.

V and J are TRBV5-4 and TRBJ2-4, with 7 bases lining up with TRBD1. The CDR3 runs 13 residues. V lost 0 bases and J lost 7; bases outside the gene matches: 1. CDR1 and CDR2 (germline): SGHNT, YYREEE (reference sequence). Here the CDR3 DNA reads TGTGCCAGCAGCTTGGGACAGGGTAACATTCAGTACTTC. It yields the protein CASSLGQGNIQYF.

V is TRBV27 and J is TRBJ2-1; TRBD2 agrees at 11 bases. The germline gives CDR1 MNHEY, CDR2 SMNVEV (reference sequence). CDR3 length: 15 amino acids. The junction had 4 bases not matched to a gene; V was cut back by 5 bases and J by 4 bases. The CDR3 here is CASSPTSGIYNEQFF. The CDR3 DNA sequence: TGTGCCAGCAGTCCGACTAGCGGGATATACAATGAGCAGTTCTTC.

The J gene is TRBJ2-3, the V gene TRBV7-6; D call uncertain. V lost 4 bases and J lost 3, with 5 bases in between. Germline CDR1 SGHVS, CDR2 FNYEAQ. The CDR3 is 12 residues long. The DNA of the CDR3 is TGTGCCAGCAGCTACAGTACAGATACGCAGTATTTT. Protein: CASSYSTDTQYF.

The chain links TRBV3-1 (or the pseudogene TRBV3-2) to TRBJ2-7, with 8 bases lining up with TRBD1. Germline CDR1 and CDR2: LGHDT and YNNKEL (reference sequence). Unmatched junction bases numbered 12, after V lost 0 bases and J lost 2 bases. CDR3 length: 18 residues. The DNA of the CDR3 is TGTGCCAGCAGCCAAGAAGGGATAACAGGGGGAACAGCCTACGAGCAGTACTTC. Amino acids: CASSQEGITGGTAYEQYF.

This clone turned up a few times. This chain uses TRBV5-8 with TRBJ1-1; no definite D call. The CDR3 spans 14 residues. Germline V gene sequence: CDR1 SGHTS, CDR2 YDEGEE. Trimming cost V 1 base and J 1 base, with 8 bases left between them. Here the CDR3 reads CASSLTAPNTEAFF. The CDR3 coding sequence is TGTGCCAGCAGCTTGACTGCTCCGAACACTGAAGCTTTCTTT.

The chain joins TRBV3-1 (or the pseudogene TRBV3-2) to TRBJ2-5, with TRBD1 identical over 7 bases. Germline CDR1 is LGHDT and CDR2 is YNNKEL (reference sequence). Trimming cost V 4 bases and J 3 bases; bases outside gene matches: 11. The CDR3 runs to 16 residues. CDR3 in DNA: TGTGCCAGCAGCCGCCCGGGACAGCCACGCGAAGAGACCCAGTACTTC. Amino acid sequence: CASSRPGQPREETQYF.

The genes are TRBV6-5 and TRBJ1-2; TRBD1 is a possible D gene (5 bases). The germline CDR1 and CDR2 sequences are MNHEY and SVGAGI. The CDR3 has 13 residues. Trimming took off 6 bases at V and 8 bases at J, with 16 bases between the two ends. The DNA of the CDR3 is TGTGCCAGCAGCCCCCAGGGTTGGTTGGGCTACACCTTC. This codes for CASSPQGWLGYTF.

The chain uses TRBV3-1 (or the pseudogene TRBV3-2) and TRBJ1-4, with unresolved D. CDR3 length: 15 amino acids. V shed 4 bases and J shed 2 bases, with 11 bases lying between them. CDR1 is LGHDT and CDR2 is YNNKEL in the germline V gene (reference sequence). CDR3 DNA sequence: TGTGCCAGCAGCCGTTCGCAGGCTACTAATGAAAAACTGTTTTTT. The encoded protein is CASSRSQATNEKLFF.

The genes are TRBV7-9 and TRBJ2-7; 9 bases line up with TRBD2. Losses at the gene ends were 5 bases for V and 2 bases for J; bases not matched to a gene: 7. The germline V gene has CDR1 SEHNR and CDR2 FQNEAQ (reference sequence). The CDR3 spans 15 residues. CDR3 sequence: CASSPPGGRAYEQYF. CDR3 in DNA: TGTGCCAGCAGCCCCCCCGGCGGGAGGGCCTACGAGCAGTACTTC.

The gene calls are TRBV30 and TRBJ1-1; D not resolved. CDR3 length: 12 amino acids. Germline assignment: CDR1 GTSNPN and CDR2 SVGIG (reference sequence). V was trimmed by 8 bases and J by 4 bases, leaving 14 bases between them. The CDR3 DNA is TGTGCCGGCCTGCAATCGCCCACTGAAGCTTTCTTT. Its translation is CAGLQSPTEAFF. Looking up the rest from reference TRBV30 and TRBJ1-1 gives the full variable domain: SQTIHQWPATLVQPVGSPLSLECTVEGTSNPNLYWYRQAAGRGLQLLFYSVGIGQISSEVPQNLSASRPQDRQFILSSKKLLLSDSGFYLCAGLQSPTEAFFGQGTRLTVV.

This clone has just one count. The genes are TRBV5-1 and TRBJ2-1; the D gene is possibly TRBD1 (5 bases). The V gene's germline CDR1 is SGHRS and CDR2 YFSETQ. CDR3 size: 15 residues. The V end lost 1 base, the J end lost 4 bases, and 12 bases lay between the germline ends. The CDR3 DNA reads TGCGCCAGCAGCTTGATACCTGGGGCTTACAATGAGCAGTTCTTC. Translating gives CASSLIPGAYNEQFF.

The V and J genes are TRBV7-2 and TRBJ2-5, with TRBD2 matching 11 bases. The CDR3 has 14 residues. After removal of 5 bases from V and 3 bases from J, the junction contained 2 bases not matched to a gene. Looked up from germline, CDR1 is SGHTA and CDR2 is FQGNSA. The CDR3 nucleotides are TGTGCCAGCAGCCGGGGACTAGCGGAAGAGACCCAGTACTTC. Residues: CASSRGLAEETQYF.

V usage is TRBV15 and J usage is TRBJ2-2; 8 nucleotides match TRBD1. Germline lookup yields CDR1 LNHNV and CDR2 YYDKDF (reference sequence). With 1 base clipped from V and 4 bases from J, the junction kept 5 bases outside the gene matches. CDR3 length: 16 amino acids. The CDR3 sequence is CATSRVAGGPTGELFF. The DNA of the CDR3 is TGTGCCACCAGCAGAGTGGCAGGGGGCCCCACCGGGGAGCTGTTTTTT.

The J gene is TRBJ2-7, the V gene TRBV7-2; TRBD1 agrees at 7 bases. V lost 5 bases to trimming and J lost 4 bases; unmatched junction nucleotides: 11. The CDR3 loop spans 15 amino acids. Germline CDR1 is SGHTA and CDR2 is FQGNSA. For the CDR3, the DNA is TGTGCCAGCAGCGCACAAACAGGGGTCCGGTACGAGCAGTACTTC. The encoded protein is CASSAQTGVRYEQYF.

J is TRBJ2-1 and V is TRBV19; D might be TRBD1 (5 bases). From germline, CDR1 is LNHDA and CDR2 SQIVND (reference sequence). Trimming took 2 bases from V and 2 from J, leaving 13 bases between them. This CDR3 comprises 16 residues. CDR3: CASSIYAGITYNEQFF. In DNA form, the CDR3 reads TGTGCCAGTAGTATATACGCAGGGATCACCTACAATGAGCAGTTCTTC.

The CDR3 protein is CASSVGSSSYEQYF. The DNA of the CDR3 is TGTGCCAGCAGCGTAGGGAGTAGCTCCTACGAGCAGTACTTC. V gene TRBV9 combines with J gene TRBJ2-7; D not resolved. The CDR3 length is 14 residues. CDR1 and CDR2 (germline): SGDLS, YYNGEE. Trimming took 0 bases from V and 0 from J, leaving 7 bases between them.

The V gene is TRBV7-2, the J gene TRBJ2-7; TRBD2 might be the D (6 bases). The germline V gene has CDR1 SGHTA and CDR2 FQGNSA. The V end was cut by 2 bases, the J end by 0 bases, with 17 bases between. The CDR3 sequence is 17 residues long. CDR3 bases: TGTGCCAGCAGCTTAATGGGAAGCGGAGGGATCTCCTACGAGCAGTACTTC. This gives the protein CASSLMGSGGISYEQYF.

CDR3 nucleotide sequence: TGTGCCAGCAGTTACTTCGCCCGGGGGAACAATCAGCCCCAGCATTTT. Residues: CASSYFARGNNQPQHF. The chain has TRBV6-5 and TRBJ1-5, with D perhaps TRBD1 (5 bases). The CDR3 has 16 amino acids. Trimming removed 1 base at V and 3 bases at J, with 13 bases between. The germline gives CDR1 MNHEY, CDR2 SVGAGI.

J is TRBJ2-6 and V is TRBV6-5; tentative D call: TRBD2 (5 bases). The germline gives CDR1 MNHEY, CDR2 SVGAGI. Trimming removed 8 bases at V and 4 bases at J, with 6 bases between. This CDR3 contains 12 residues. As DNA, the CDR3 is TGTGCCAGCCCGGGGGGGGCCAACGTCCTGACTTTC. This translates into CASPGGANVLTF.

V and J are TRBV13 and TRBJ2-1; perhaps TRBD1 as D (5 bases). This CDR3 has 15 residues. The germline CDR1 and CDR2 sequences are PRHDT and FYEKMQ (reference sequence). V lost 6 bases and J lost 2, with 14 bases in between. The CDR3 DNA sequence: TGTGCCAGCAGTCCAGGGTCCCTTCCCTACAATGAGCAGTTCTTC. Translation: CASSPGSLPYNEQFF.

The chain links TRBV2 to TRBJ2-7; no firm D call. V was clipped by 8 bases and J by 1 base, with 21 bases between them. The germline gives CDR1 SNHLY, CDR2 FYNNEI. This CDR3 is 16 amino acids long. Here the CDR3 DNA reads TGTGCCAGCCCCCTCCGTGTGTGGCTCCCTTCCTACGAGCAGTACTTC. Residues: CASPLRVWLPSYEQYF.

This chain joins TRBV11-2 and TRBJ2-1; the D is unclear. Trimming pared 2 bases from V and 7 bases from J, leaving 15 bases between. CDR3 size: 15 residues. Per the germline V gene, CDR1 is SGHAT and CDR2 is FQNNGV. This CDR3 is CASSLQRFDVNEQFF. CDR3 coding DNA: TGTGCCAGCAGCTTACAACGGTTTGATGTAAATGAGCAGTTCTTC.